Sequencing of this TCR beta chain was carried out in a study of CD8+ T cells in alopecia areata. For the study at large: Twice a day, 5 to 10 mg of oral tofacitinib was administered to treated patients. General study findings and limits: Scalp specimens additionally yield sequences from normal skin's resident alphabeta T cells.

Treatment noted: oral pan-JAK inhibitor, 5-10 mg twice daily. Points on this clone: Antigen specificity is unknown.

Following extraction, RNA underwent reverse transcription to cDNA, which served as the sequencing template. This table comes from immunoSEQ multiplex PCR, and its TCRdb copy is limited to in-frame clones, with some not included. The sample carries 150,000 or so clones, roughly 50% recorded once. With V trimmed by 1 base and J by 0 bases, 0 bases remained unmatched. The CDR3 is 15 residues long. CDR1 is SGHVS, CDR2 FNYEAQ, per germline. The sample was CD4+ T cells sorted from blood, taken at approximately week 61, from a patient treated with tofacitinib. The chain is built from TRBV7-6 and TRBJ2-7; 10 nucleotides match TRBD1. This TCR came from a human donor with alopecia areata. This chain's CDR3 is CASSLGTGGSYEQYF. In nucleotides, the CDR3 is TGTGCCAGCAGCTTAGGGACAGGGGGCTCCTACGAGCAGTACTTC.